The next 20 T cell receptor beta chains were all read from a single sample in a study of T cells after posttransplantation cyclophosphamide. Measured with immunoSEQ multiplex PCR; TCRdb has only the in-frame clones, and not every one. The sample shows over 35,000 clones, no singletons; the ten largest hold approximately 2.2%. The sequencing input was PBMCs. All receptors derive from a man between 40 and 49 years old in good health, CMV-negative, and a related stem cell transplant donor.

This clone appeared many times. The CDR3 DNA follows: TGCGCCAGCAGCTCTATAGCGGGGGTGGGAGATACGCAGTATTTT. This gives the protein CASSSIAGVGDTQYF. The chain carries TRBV5-1 and TRBJ2-3, with 9 bases identical to TRBD2. The ends lost 3 bases at V and 5 bases at J; junction bases unmatched: 7. Germline V gene data show CDR1 as SGHRS and CDR2 as YFSETQ. The length of the CDR3 is 15 residues.

This clone was observed a handful of times. The V and J genes are TRBV28 and TRBJ2-1, with D perhaps matching TRBD1 (5 bases). The CDR3 runs to 13 residues. In germline, CDR1 is MDHEN, CDR2 SYDVKM. Trimming pared 6 bases from V and 3 bases from J, leaving 9 bases between. CDR3 residues: CASSPQGYNEQFF. CDR3 sequence (DNA): TGTGCCAGCAGCCCGCAGGGCTACAATGAGCAGTTCTTC.

This clone was detected ten times or more. CDR3 DNA: TGTGCCAGCAGTTACATGGGACAGAACACTGAAGCTTTCTTT. Residues: CASSYMGQNTEAFF. This sequence joins TRBV6-5 and TRBJ1-1, with D maybe TRBD1 (6 bases). From germline, CDR1 is MNHEY and CDR2 SVGAGI. CDR3 size: 14 residues. Trimming removed 2 bases from V and 1 base from J, with 8 bases in between.

This clone was detected many times. The chain uses TRBV6-5 and TRBJ1-2; 7 nucleotides align to TRBD1. Trimming removed 4 bases from V and 4 bases from J; junction bases left unmatched: 6. Germline V CDR1 and CDR2: MNHEY, SVGAGI. The CDR3 extends over 14 amino acids. CDR3 bases: TGTGCCAGCAGTTCCTACAGGGGAGCCTATGGCTACACCTTC. It is translated as CASSSYRGAYGYTF.

This clone was recorded many times. The J gene is TRBJ1-4, the V gene TRBV18; D possibly corresponds to TRBD1 (5 bases). Germline CDR1 and CDR2: KGHSH and LQKENI. The CDR3 is 15 residues long. Between the trimmed V and J ends, which lost 4 bases and 3 bases, there was a span of 12 bases. In DNA, the CDR3 is TGTGCCAGCTCACTGGGAGGGGAGCCTAATGAAAAACTGTTTTTT. Translating it yields CASSLGGEPNEKLFF.

In its sample, this clone was seen many times. V gene TRBV18 combines with J gene TRBJ1-4, with 7 nucleotides matching TRBD1. Germline V gives CDR1 KGHSH, CDR2 LQKENI. The V segment lost 5 bases and the J segment 3 bases; nucleotides outside the gene matches: 12. CDR3 size: 17 residues. DNA of the CDR3: TGTGCCAGCTCAAATACGACAGGGCTGCGGTCTAATGAAAAACTGTTTTTT. It specifies CASSNTTGLRSNEKLFF.

This clone was picked up a small number of times. This chain uses TRBV11-1 with TRBJ2-5, with D tentatively TRBD2 (6 bases). Trimming removed 3 bases at V and 5 bases at J, with 10 bases between. CDR3 length equals 13 residues. Germline CDR1 SGHAT, CDR2 FQDESV (reference sequence). CDR3 sequence reads: CASSFDRGETQYF. CDR3 in DNA: TGTGCCAGCAGCTTTGACCGGGGGGAGACCCAGTACTTC.

The chain links TRBV19 to TRBJ2-7, with 9 bases lining up with TRBD1. Germline CDR1 reads LNHDA; CDR2 reads SQIVND (reference sequence). V shed 6 bases and J 4 bases; nucleotides not matched to a gene: 16. This CDR3 is built from 17 residues. As DNA, the CDR3 is TGTGCCAGTAGGGCCAGGGCCCCGGGACAGGGCGTATACGAGCAGTACTTC. It is translated as CASRARAPGQGVYEQYF.

The table lists this clone with many counts. The V gene is TRBV6-1, the J gene TRBJ2-5, with a weak D call TRBD2 (6 bases). CDR3 length: 16 amino acids. V gave up 1 base and J gave up 5 bases, with 17 bases separating them. The germline V gene encodes CDR1 MNHNS and CDR2 SASEGT. CDR3 nucleotide sequence: TGTGCCAGCAGTGAAGTCCGACTAGTTGGTGGGGAGACCCAGTACTTC. As protein: CASSEVRLVGGETQYF.

This clone was seen only a few times. This chain joins TRBV11-2 and TRBJ2-2; D may be TRBD2 (7 bases). Looked up from germline, CDR1 is SGHAT and CDR2 is FQNNGV. The CDR3 consists of 15 residues. V was shortened by 6 bases and J by 3 bases, with 14 bases between the two germline ends. CDR3 loop: CASRPTGGDTGELFF. The CDR3 DNA follows: TGTGCCAGCAGACCGACGGGGGGCGACACCGGGGAGCTGTTTTTT.

This clone came up many times. The V call is TRBV27, the J call TRBJ2-5, with D possibly being TRBD2 (6 bases). V lost 4 bases, J lost 5 bases, and 17 bases lay in between. The length of the CDR3 is 15 residues. Germline V gene lookup returns CDR1 MNHEY and CDR2 SMNVEV (reference sequence). The CDR3 DNA is TGTGCCAGCAGTTCTACGGGACCGGAGGGGGAGACCCAGTACTTC. Translating it yields CASSSTGPEGETQYF.

There are many counts of this clone. This chain uses TRBV11-3 with TRBJ2-1, with 14 bases that match TRBD2. The V segment lost 4 bases and the J segment 8 bases; nucleotides outside the gene matches: 16. CDR1 SGHNT and CDR2 YENEEA come from the germline V gene. The CDR3 loop spans 19 amino acids. The CDR3 is CASSSSGTSGREFVDEQFF. CDR3 DNA sequence: TGTGCCAGCAGCTCCTCCGGGACTAGCGGGAGAGAGTTCGTGGATGAGCAGTTCTTC.

This clone was seen at least ten times. The chain has TRBV19 and TRBJ2-1; 11 bases align to TRBD2. The germline V gene has CDR1 LNHDA and CDR2 SQIVND (reference sequence). The CDR3 contains 16 residues. Trimming removed 3 bases from V and 5 bases from J; junction bases left unmatched: 6. The CDR3 DNA reads TGTGCCAGTAGTATCCTACTAGCGGGAGTAAACAATGAGCAGTTCTTC. Its translation is CASSILLAGVNNEQFF. Supplemented by reference TRBV19 and TRBJ2-1, the full variable domain reads DGGITQSPKYLFRKEGQNVTLSCEQNLNHDAMYWYRQDPGQGLRLIYYSQIVNDFQKGDIAEGYSVSREKKESFPLTVTSAQKNPTAFYLCASSILLAGVNNEQFFGPGTRLTVL.

This clone was counted between two and nine times. The genes are TRBV6-1 and TRBJ2-1; 9 bases are a match to TRBD2. The CDR3 runs to 16 residues. V trimming: 0 bases; J trimming: 4 bases; junction bases outside the gene matches: 4. Germline V lookup: CDR1 MNHNS, CDR2 SASEGT. In DNA, the CDR3 is TGTGCCAGCAGTGAAGCGCGACTAGCGGAGTACAATGAGCAGTTCTTC. This encodes CASSEARLAEYNEQFF.

CDR3 residues: CASSVTGSEAFF. The CDR3, as DNA: TGTGCCAGCAGTGTTACGGGTTCTGAAGCTTTCTTT. The rearrangement links TRBV9 to TRBJ1-1; D is ambiguous. This CDR3 has 12 residues. With 5 bases removed from V and 6 bases from J, the gap between germline ends came to 11 bases. In germline, CDR1 is SGDLS, CDR2 YYNGEE.

This clone was seen at least ten times. This chain connects TRBV4-1 to TRBJ1-5; 8 nucleotides line up with TRBD1. V lost 3 bases, J lost 4 bases, and 5 bases stayed unmatched. Germline CDR1 and CDR2: MGHRA and YSYEKL. The CDR3 has 15 amino acids. In nucleotides, the CDR3 is TGCGCCAGCAGCCAGTCGGGACAGGTGAATCAGCCCCAGCATTTT. It specifies CASSQSGQVNQPQHF.

This clone was found many times. The rearrangement uses TRBV5-6 and TRBJ2-5, with 8 bases matching TRBD2. Losses at the gene ends were 0 bases for V and 5 bases for J; bases not matched to a gene: 6. The CDR3 length is 15 residues. Germline V gene sequence: CDR1 SGHDT, CDR2 YYEEEE. The CDR3 region is CASSLVGREVETQYF. CDR3 sequence (DNA): TGTGCCAGCAGCTTGGTAGGGCGGGAGGTCGAGACCCAGTACTTC.

A few counts support this clone. The CDR3 reads CASSQEEGTANNEQFF. The CDR3 bases are TGCGCCAGCAGCCAAGAGGAAGGGACAGCCAACAATGAGCAGTTCTTC. The chain joins TRBV4-3 to TRBJ2-1, with TRBD1 identical over 7 bases. The germline CDR1 and CDR2 sequences are LGHNA and YSLEER. V lost 0 bases and J lost 5; bases outside the gene matches: 7. The CDR3 covers 16 residues.

V is TRBV29-1 and J is TRBJ2-3; TRBD1 aligns across 12 bases. The germline gives CDR1 SQVTM, CDR2 ANQGSEA. With V trimmed by 0 bases and J by 3 bases, 4 bases remained unmatched. The CDR3 loop spans 16 amino acids. CDR3 in DNA: TGCAGCGTTGAAGATGGGGGACAGGGGGCTACAGATACGCAGTATTTT. It specifies CSVEDGGQGATDTQYF.

This clone was counted at least ten times. The chain is built from TRBV10-2 and TRBJ2-2, with D perhaps TRBD1 (6 bases). The germline V and J ends were trimmed by 6 bases and 4 bases, with 12 bases remaining between them. This CDR3 has 14 residues. The germline V gene encodes CDR1 WSHSY and CDR2 SAAADI. This CDR3 is CASRGQGSTGELFF. For the CDR3, the DNA is TGCGCCAGCAGGGGGCAGGGGTCCACCGGGGAGCTGTTTTTT.